The next 17 T cell receptor beta chains were all read from a single sample in a study of identical twins. TCRdb reprocessed the 5' RACE reads with MiXCR, giving one entry per CDR3 protein. Counted here are approximately 690,000 distinct CDR3 sequences, around 6% occurring once; the ten biggest clones make up around 1.7%. Sequenced input: naive T cells sorted from blood. The receptors here all came from a man younger than 30 in good health.

The chain is built from TRBV5-1 and TRBJ1-4; D unresolved. The CDR3 covers 15 residues. CDR1 is SGHRS and CDR2 is YFSETQ in the germline V gene. Trimming took 0 bases from V and 0 from J, leaving 6 bases between them. DNA for the CDR3: TGCGCCAGCAGCTTGGTTGAAGCAACTAATGAAAAACTGTTTTTT. This translates into CASSLVEATNEKLFF.

This clonotype was found many times. The chain links TRBV12-3 or TRBV12-4 to TRBJ2-3; 9 bases agree with TRBD2. V trimming: 10 bases; J trimming: 1 base; junction bases outside the gene matches: 3. CDR3 size: 13 residues. The CDR3 DNA follows: TGTGCCACCCGACTAGCGGGCACAGATACGCAGTATTTT. Its protein product is CATRLAGTDTQYF.

This clonotype was detected many times. The chain uses TRBV5-1 and TRBJ2-3; 10 bases line up with TRBD2. The J segment lost 1 base and the V segment lost 4 bases, leaving 9 bases of the junction unmatched. The CDR3 is 17 residues long. Germline V gives CDR1 SGHRS, CDR2 YFSETQ. CDR3 nucleotides: TGCGCCAGCAGCCCGCTAGCGGGAGAAGAAGGCACAGATACGCAGTATTTT. Its protein product is CASSPLAGEEGTDTQYF.

The chain uses TRBV6-5 and TRBJ2-5; D is perhaps TRBD1 (5 bases). CDR1 MNHEY and CDR2 SVGAGI come from the germline V gene. V was shortened by 0 bases and J by 4 bases, with 6 bases between the two germline ends. The CDR3 runs 13 residues. This CDR3 reads CASSYSRVETQYF. DNA for the CDR3: TGTGCCAGCAGTTACTCCAGGGTAGAGACCCAGTACTTC.

The sample holds many counts of this clonotype. The junction departs from germline at one end; a sequencing error may be responsible. The gene calls are TRBV2 and TRBJ1-2; D remains unclear. The CDR3 extends over 10 amino acids. The germline V gene has CDR1 SNHLY and CDR2 FYNNEI. CDR3 sequence: CASNRRRRSF. DNA of the CDR3: TGTGCCAGTAACCGTCGGCGTCGGAGCTTC.

At least ten counts were recorded for this clonotype. The chain links TRBV5-1 to TRBJ1-1, with D unclear. V was trimmed by 1 base and J by 1 base, leaving 5 bases between them. The CDR3 loop spans 13 amino acids. Germline CDR1 SGHRS, CDR2 YFSETQ. The DNA of the CDR3 is TGCGCCAGCAGCTTGACCCAGAACACTGAAGCTTTCTTT. It translates to CASSLTQNTEAFF.

A remark on this clonotype: The conserved phenylalanine or tryptophan normally closing the CDR3 is absent here, so this likely arose from a read error. This chain connects TRBV5-1 to TRBJ1-1; no definite D call. Germline values: CDR1 SGHRS, CDR2 YFSETQ. V was trimmed by 3 bases and J by 4 bases, leaving 7 bases between them. This CDR3 region has 12 residues. CDR3 sequence (DNA): TGCGCCAGCAGCTGGGGTAGCACTGAAGCTTTCTGT. Its translation: CASSWGSTEAFC.

V gene TRBV5-5 combines with J gene TRBJ2-3, with 14 nucleotides matching TRBD2. V shed 0 bases, J shed 0 bases, and the junction held 3 bases outside the gene matches. The CDR3 is 18 residues long. Germline lookup yields CDR1 SGHKS and CDR2 YYEKEE (reference sequence). CDR3 loop: CASSLVGLAGVSTDTQYF. The CDR3, as DNA: TGTGCCAGCAGCTTGGTGGGACTAGCGGGAGTCAGCACAGATACGCAGTATTTT.

CDR3 nucleotides: TGTGCCAGCAGCTTAATGGACGGAGTCCAAGAGACCCAGTACTTC. It encodes CASSLMDGVQETQYF. The chain recombines TRBV7-8 with TRBJ2-5; D remains ambiguous. The V gene's germline CDR1 is SGHVS and CDR2 FQNEAQ. The CDR3 totals 15 residues. V was trimmed by 2 bases and J by 1 base, leaving 11 bases between them.

This clonotype has only a few counts. The chain has TRBV5-1 and TRBJ2-5; TRBD2 matches at 8 bases. Unmatched junction bases numbered 6, after V lost 4 bases and J lost 7 bases. This CDR3 contains 13 residues. CDR1 and CDR2 (germline): SGHRS, YFSETQ. The CDR3 spells CASSVGRDGTQYF. The CDR3 DNA sequence: TGCGCCAGCAGCGTCGGGAGGGACGGGACCCAGTACTTC.

The table lists this clonotype with many counts. The chain couples TRBV12-3 or TRBV12-4 to TRBJ1-5; 9 nucleotides align to TRBD1. V was pared by 6 bases and J by 4 bases, with 4 bases of the junction left unmatched. This CDR3 has 14 amino acids. In DNA form, the CDR3 reads TGTGCCAGCAGACCCGGGACAGGGAATCAGCCCCAGCATTTT. It yields the protein CASRPGTGNQPQHF.

This clonotype was picked up a small number of times. This CDR3 reads CASSLFETYEQYF. The CDR3 nucleotides read TGTGCCAGCAGCTTATTCGAGACCTACGAGCAGTACTTC. The chain combines TRBV7-8 with TRBJ2-7; no definite D call. Germline V CDR1 and CDR2: SGHVS, FQNEAQ. Between the trimmed V and J ends, which lost 2 bases and 2 bases, there was a span of 7 bases. This CDR3 region has 13 residues.

This clonotype was counted only a few times. The rearrangement joins TRBV5-1 to TRBJ1-1, with 9 bases fitting TRBD1. The CDR3 is 13 residues long. The germline V gene has CDR1 SGHRS and CDR2 YFSETQ. V gave up 4 bases and J gave up 10 bases; unmatched junction bases: 8. CDR3 sequence (DNA): TGCGCCAGCAGCCTGGGACAGGGCGATCGAGCTTTCTTT. Translating it yields CASSLGQGDRAFF.

The chain is built from TRBV12-3 or TRBV12-4 and TRBJ2-3; TRBD2 is a possible D gene (5 bases). The CDR3 runs 15 residues. V was clipped by 6 bases and J by 2 bases, with 15 bases between them. CDR3: CASSKRDLPTDTQYF. The CDR3 region has the DNA TGTGCCAGCAGCAAACGGGATCTTCCCACAGATACGCAGTATTTT.

Ten or more counts support this clonotype. This chain uses TRBV3-1 with TRBJ2-7; D uncertain. Trimming stripped 6 bases from V and 9 bases from J, with 12 bases between. Germline loops: CDR1 LGHDT, CDR2 YNNKEL (reference sequence). The CDR3 spans 11 residues. CDR3 region: CASSLGEGQYV. The CDR3 DNA reads as TGTGCCAGCAGTCTTGGGGAAGGGCAGTACGTC.

The table lists this clonotype with a few counts. CDR3 DNA: TGTGCCAGCGGGAGCGGGACTTACAATGAGCAGTTCTTC. The encoded protein is CASGSGTYNEQFF. The chain has TRBV6-1 and TRBJ2-1; 7 bases line up with TRBD2. The CDR3 has 13 residues. Trimming cost V 8 bases and J 4 bases; bases outside gene matches: 5. Looked up from germline, CDR1 is MNHNS and CDR2 is SASEGT.

This clonotype was observed a few times. The chain carries TRBV5-1 and TRBJ2-5; 10 bases are a match to TRBD2. This CDR3 spans 15 amino acids. Trimming at V came to 4 bases and at J to 4 bases, leaving 7 bases not matched to a gene. The V gene's germline CDR1 is SGHRS and CDR2 YFSETQ. The CDR3 is CASSMTSGWSETQYF. CDR3 DNA: TGCGCCAGCAGCATGACTAGCGGGTGGTCAGAGACCCAGTACTTC.